This record covers a single T cell receptor (beta chain). RNA amounts of roughly 0.45 to 1 ug underwent reverse transcription with random hexamers. The TCR beta CDR3 was amplified by immunoSEQ multiplex PCR across 54 Vbeta, 13 Jbeta. TCRdb independently ran MiXCR on the immunoSEQ multiplex PCR reads; one entry per CDR3 protein. The sample comprises 100,000 to 150,000 distinct CDR3 sequences, approximately 94% of which are singletons, and roughly 0.095% rests with the top ten. The CDR3 is 15 amino acids. V was pared by 6 bases and J by 0 bases, with 4 bases of the junction left unmatched. This entry is derived from a study of CD8 T cells in Susac syndrome. While CD8+ and CD4+ T cells were isolated negatively, TEMRA cells were enriched by FACS.

The gene calls are TRBV12-3 or TRBV12-4 and TRBJ1-3, with 8 bases fitting TRBD1. The sequenced sample consisted of CD4+ T cells from PBMCs. The TCR comes from a human donor in good health. CDR3 residues: CASSSDRASGNTIYF. The CDR3 nucleotides read TGTGCCAGCAGCTCGGACAGGGCCTCTGGAAACACCATATATTTT.